A single sample gave rise to the 16 T cell receptor beta chains below, sequenced in a study of naive and memory T cell subsets (TCRdb year 2017). Libraries were built with 5' RACE. The listed sequencing device is Illumina MiSeq. The ligated cDNA was amplified by four rounds of PCR, in which nested alpha and beta constant region primers were used together with the SP2 primer. TCRdb reworked the public reads: Q25 trimming with fastp, MiXCR clone assembly, productive beta chains retained. For every CDR3 protein sequence, its rows merge into one entry that carries the most common genes and DNA. Across this sample there are about 57,000 distinct CDR3 sequences, with over 6% seen only once. In total, the top ten clones hold more than 7.5% of the sample. A robust, sensitive protocol for the amplification, sequencing and analysis of TCRs was described in the study, in which 3' ligation of a UMI-containing oligonucleotide to TCR cDNA was used.

These TCRs come from a female donor in good health.

This clonotype came up many times. The chain carries TRBV25-1 and TRBJ2-1; 11 nucleotides line up with TRBD1. CDR1 MGHDK and CDR2 SYGVNS come from the germline V gene. The CDR3 is made up of 15 amino acids. V shed 6 bases and J 3 bases; nucleotides not matched to a gene: 4. This CDR3 is CASRKGQGGYNEQFF. In DNA, the CDR3 is TGTGCCAGCAGGAAGGGACAGGGGGGCTACAATGAGCAGTTCTTC. The variable domain in full, completed from reference TRBV25-1 and TRBJ2-1, reads EADIYQTPRYLVIGTGKKITLECSQTMGHDKMYWYQQDPGMELHLIHYSYGVNSTEKGDLSSESTVSRIRTEHFPLTLESARPSHTSQYLCASRKGQGGYNEQFFGPGTRLTVL.

The rearrangement joins TRBV4-1 to TRBJ1-5; no reliable D call. The germline V gene has CDR1 MGHRA and CDR2 YSYEKL. This CDR3 has 15 amino acids. With 4 bases removed from V and 4 bases from J, the gap between germline ends came to 14 bases. Here the CDR3 DNA reads TGCGCCAGCAGCCTGAGTCGGACGGGGAATCAGCCCCAGCATTTT. This encodes CASSLSRTGNQPQHF.

This clonotype was counted ten times or more. V gene TRBV6-5 combines with J gene TRBJ1-6; 9 bases are a match to TRBD1. V was clipped by 5 bases and J by 8 bases; unmatched bases: 7. The CDR3 is 15 residues long. CDR1 MNHEY and CDR2 SVGAGI come from the germline V gene. The CDR3, as DNA: TGTGCCAGCAGTAGGGACAGGGCGGGGGATTCACCCCTCCACTTT. This sequence encodes CASSRDRAGDSPLHF.

This clonotype was seen a handful of times. The V gene is TRBV10-3, the J gene TRBJ1-1; no definite D call. This CDR3 has 12 residues. Trimming left V 6 bases short and J 5 bases short, with 10 bases between. Germline-derived CDR1 and CDR2 are ENHRY and SYGVKD. The CDR3 here is CAISRTGTEAFF. The CDR3 region has the DNA TGTGCCATCAGCCGGACCGGGACTGAAGCTTTCTTT.

This clonotype was detected ten times or more. The rearrangement joins TRBV7-3 to TRBJ1-5; D unresolved. This CDR3 is built from 13 residues. Deletions cut 2 bases from V and 8 bases from J, with 10 bases between. Germline V gives CDR1 SGHTA, CDR2 FQGTGA. CDR3 nucleotide sequence: TGTGCCAGCAGCTTACGGGTCGGGGAGCCCCAGCATTTT. Translating it yields CASSLRVGEPQHF.

At least ten counts were recorded for this clonotype. V usage is TRBV6-5 and J usage is TRBJ2-7, with D tentatively TRBD2 (6 bases). The CDR3 is 13 amino acids. Trimming stripped 6 bases from V and 1 base from J, with 10 bases between. CDR1 is MNHEY and CDR2 is SVGAGI in the germline V gene. The CDR3 reads CASRLRESYEQYF. CDR3 DNA: TGTGCCAGCAGGCTGCGGGAATCCTACGAGCAGTACTTC.

This clonotype has just a few counts. The rearrangement links TRBV7-2 to TRBJ2-3, with D possibly TRBD1 on 6 matching bases. CDR1 is SGHTA, CDR2 FQGNSA, per germline. Trimming cost V 5 bases and J 2 bases, with 14 bases left between them. This CDR3 comprises 15 residues. The DNA of the CDR3 is TGTGCCAGCAGCGTTCGTTGGGGGCCCACAGATACGCAGTATTTT. It translates to CASSVRWGPTDTQYF.

The chain joins TRBV6-1 to TRBJ1-1; the D gene is possibly TRBD1 (5 bases). CDR3 size: 13 residues. Between the trimmed V and J ends, which lost 8 bases and 0 bases, there was a span of 10 bases. Germline loops: CDR1 MNHNS, CDR2 SASEGT. CDR3 in DNA: TGTGCCAGCGGGGCCCTGATGAACACTGAAGCTTTCTTT. This encodes CASGALMNTEAFF.

This clonotype showed up just a few times. The chain is built from TRBV7-2 and TRBJ2-7; no clear D. The CDR3 sequence is 13 residues long. Per the germline V gene, CDR1 is SGHTA and CDR2 is FQGNSA. V dropped 3 bases and J dropped 2 bases, with 8 bases sitting between them. The CDR3 DNA reads TGTGCCAGCAGCTTCGCTATAACCTACGAGCAGTACTTC. It yields the protein CASSFAITYEQYF.

In this sample, this clonotype turned up many times. The V gene is TRBV2, the J gene TRBJ1-1; D possibly corresponds to TRBD1 (5 bases). Germline V lookup: CDR1 SNHLY, CDR2 FYNNEI. This CDR3 spans 12 amino acids. V was pared by 6 bases and J by 7 bases, with 12 bases between. The CDR3 reads CASRWGLNEAFF. The CDR3 DNA sequence: TGTGCCAGCAGGTGGGGGTTGAATGAAGCTTTCTTT.

This clonotype was recorded many times. This sequence joins TRBV12-3 or TRBV12-4 and TRBJ1-6; TRBD1 agrees at 7 bases. This CDR3 comprises 14 residues. J was trimmed by 7 bases and V by 2 bases; bases with no gene match: 2. CDR3 residues: CASSLLQGNSPLHF. The CDR3 DNA reads TGTGCCAGCAGTTTATTACAGGGGAATTCACCCCTCCACTTT.

This chain connects TRBV2 to TRBJ1-5; D unresolved. Per the germline V gene, CDR1 is SNHLY and CDR2 is FYNNEI. The CDR3 has 15 amino acids. The V and J ends lost 8 bases and 0 bases respectively, with 14 bases between them. The CDR3 protein is CASDSGSSSNQPQHF. Written as DNA, the CDR3 is TGTGCCAGCGATTCCGGGAGCAGTAGCAATCAGCCCCAGCATTTT.

This clonotype was counted a few times. V is TRBV2 and J is TRBJ2-7, with D maybe TRBD1 (6 bases). This CDR3 is built from 12 residues. Germline-derived CDR1 and CDR2 are SNHLY and FYNNEI. V lost 7 bases and J lost 3, with 10 bases in between. CDR3 in DNA: TGTGCCAGCAAGGGGACACTCTACGAGCAGTACTTC. Residues: CASKGTLYEQYF.

This clonotype was found many times. The rearrangement links TRBV6-5 to TRBJ2-3; TRBD2 matches at 9 bases. V shed 2 bases and J 0 bases; nucleotides not matched to a gene: 6. Germline loops: CDR1 MNHEY, CDR2 SVGAGI. The CDR3 length is 17 residues. Here the CDR3 DNA reads TGTGCCAGCAGTTACCTACGGCTAGCGGGGAGCACAGATACGCAGTATTTT. This sequence encodes CASSYLRLAGSTDTQYF.

This clonotype has just a few counts. The rearrangement links TRBV28 to TRBJ2-7, with 8 bases lining up with TRBD1. Trimming took 5 bases from V and 6 from J; bases not matched to a gene: 9. The CDR3 extends over 14 amino acids. Germline loops: CDR1 MDHEN, CDR2 SYDVKM. This CDR3 is CASSPPDRVREQYF. Here the CDR3 DNA reads TGTGCCAGCAGTCCCCCGGACAGGGTACGCGAGCAGTACTTC.

This clonotype was picked up a small number of times. CDR3 nucleotide sequence: TGTGCCAGCAGTTCGATCCGGGACAGAAGGCCTGGGGCCAACGTCCTGACTTTC. This encodes CASSSIRDRRPGANVLTF. The chain couples TRBV27 to TRBJ2-6; 7 nucleotides match TRBD1. The CDR3 spans 18 residues. The trim removed 4 bases at V and 2 bases at J, leaving 11 bases unmatched. Germline V gene data show CDR1 as MNHEY and CDR2 as SMNVEV (reference sequence). The entire variable domain, with the rest obtained from reference TRBV27 and TRBJ2-6, is as follows: EAQVTQNPRYLITVTGKKLTVTCSQNMNHEYMSWYRQDPGLGLRQIYYSMNVEVTDKGDVPEGYKVSRKEKRNFPLILESPSPNQTSLYFCASSSIRDRRPGANVLTFGAGSRLTVL.